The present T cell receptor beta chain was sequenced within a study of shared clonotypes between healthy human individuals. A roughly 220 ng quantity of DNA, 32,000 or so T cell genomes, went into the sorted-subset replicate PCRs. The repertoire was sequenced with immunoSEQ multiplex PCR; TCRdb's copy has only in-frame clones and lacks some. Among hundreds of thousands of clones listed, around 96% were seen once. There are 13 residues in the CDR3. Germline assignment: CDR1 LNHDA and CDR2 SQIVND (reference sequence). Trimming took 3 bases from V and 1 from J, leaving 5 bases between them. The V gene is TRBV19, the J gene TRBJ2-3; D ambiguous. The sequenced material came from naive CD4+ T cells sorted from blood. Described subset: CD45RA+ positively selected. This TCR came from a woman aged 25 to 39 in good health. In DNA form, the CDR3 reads TGTGCCAGTAGTATTCGTGGCACAGATACGCAGTATTTT. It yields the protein CASSIRGTDTQYF.